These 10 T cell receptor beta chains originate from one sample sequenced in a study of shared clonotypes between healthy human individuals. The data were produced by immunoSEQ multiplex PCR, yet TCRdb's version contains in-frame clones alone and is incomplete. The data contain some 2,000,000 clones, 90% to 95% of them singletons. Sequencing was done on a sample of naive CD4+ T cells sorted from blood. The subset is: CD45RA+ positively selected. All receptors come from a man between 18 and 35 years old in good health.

The CDR3 DNA reads TGTGCCAGCAGCCAGGGGGGAAGGGGGTCAAAAGATACGCAGTATTTT. It is translated as CASSQGGRGSKDTQYF. The V and J genes are TRBV7-2 and TRBJ2-3; D is perhaps TRBD1 (7 bases). The ends were cut back, 5 bases at V and 5 bases at J, with 20 bases in the middle. The CDR3 extends over 16 amino acids. CDR1 is SGHTA and CDR2 is FQGNSA in the germline V gene.

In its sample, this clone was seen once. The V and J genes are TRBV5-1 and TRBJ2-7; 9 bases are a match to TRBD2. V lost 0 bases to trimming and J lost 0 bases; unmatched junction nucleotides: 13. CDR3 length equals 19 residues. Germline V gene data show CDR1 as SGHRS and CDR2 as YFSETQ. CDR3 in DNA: TGCGCCAGCAGCTTGGTCGGGTCGGGTAGCGGGAGACTCTCCTACGAGCAGTACTTC. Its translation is CASSLVGSGSGRLSYEQYF.

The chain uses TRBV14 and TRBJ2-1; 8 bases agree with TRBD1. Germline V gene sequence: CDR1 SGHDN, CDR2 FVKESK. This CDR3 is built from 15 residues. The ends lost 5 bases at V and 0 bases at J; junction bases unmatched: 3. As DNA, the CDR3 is TGTGCCAGCAGCGACACAGGGGGCTCCTACAATGAGCAGTTCTTC. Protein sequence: CASSDTGGSYNEQFF.

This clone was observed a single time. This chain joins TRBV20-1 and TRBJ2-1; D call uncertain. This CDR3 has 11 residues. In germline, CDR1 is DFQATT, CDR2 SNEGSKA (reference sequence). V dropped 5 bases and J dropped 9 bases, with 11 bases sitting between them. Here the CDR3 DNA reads TGCAGTGCTCTCGGCAGTAGTGAGCAGTTCTTC. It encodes CSALGSSEQFF.

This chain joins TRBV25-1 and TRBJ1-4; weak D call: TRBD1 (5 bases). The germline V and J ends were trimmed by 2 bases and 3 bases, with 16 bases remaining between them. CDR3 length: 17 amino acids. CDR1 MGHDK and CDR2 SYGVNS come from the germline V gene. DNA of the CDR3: TGTGCCAGCAGTGAAATCCATCTCGGGGCTGCTAATGAAAAACTGTTTTTT. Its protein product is CASSEIHLGAANEKLFF.

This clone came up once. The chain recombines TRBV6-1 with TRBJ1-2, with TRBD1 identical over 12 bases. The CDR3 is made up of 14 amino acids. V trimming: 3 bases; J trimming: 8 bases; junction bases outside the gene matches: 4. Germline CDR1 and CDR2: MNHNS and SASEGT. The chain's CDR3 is CASSDRGTGGGYTF. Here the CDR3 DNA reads TGTGCCAGCAGTGATCGCGGGACAGGGGGCGGCTACACCTTC.

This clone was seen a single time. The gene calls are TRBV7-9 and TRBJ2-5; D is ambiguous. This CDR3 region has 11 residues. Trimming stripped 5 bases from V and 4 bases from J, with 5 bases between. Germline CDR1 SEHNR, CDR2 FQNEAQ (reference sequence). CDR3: CASSPRETQYF. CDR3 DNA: TGTGCCAGCAGCCCGCGAGAGACCCAGTACTTC.

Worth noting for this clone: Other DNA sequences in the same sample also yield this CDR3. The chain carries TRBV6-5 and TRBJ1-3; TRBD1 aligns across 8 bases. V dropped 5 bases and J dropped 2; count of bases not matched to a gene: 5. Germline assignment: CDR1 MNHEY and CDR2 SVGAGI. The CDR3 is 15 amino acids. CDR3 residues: CASSPPGGAGNTIYF. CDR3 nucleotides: TGTGCCAGCAGTCCTCCAGGGGGCGCTGGAAACACCATATATTTT.

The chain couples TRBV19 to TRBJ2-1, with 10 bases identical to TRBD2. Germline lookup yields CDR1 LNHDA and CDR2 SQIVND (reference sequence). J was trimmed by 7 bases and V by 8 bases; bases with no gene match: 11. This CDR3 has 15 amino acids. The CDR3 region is CASRTVASGRNEQFF. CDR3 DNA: TGTGCCAGTCGGACGGTGGCTAGCGGGAGAAATGAGCAGTTCTTC.

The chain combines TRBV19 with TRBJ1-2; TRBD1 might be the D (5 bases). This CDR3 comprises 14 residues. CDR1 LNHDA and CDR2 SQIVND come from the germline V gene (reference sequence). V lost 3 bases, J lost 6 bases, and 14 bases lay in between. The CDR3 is CASSMSQGGNGYTF. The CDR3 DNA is TGTGCCAGTAGTATGAGTCAGGGAGGTAATGGCTACACCTTC.